The source of this TCR beta chain is a study of T cell changes during pregnancy in multiple sclerosis. Produced via immunoSEQ multiplex PCR; TCRdb's table is partial and in-frame only. The sample holds some 38,000 clones, approximately 90% seen once. With 2 bases removed from V and 4 bases from J, the gap between germline ends came to 12 bases. CDR1 and CDR2 from the germline V gene are MRHNA and SNTAGT. The CDR3 contains 15 residues. This clonotype originated in a female donor with multiple sclerosis, enrolled in a pregnancy study. The sequences come from CD8+ T cells from peripheral blood mononuclear cells, collected in the third trimester of pregnancy. The chain links TRBV6-4 to TRBJ1-5; no clear D gene. CDR3 DNA sequence: TGTGCCAGCAGTGACCCGCACGCGAGGAATCAGCCCCAGCATTTT. Its translation is CASSDPHARNQPQHF.